This T cell receptor beta chain was identified in a study of blood T cells in healthy people across ages. Extraction yielded at least 6 micrograms of total RNA per sample. The authors ran a second PCR of 7 to 11 cycles using a sample-barcoded 5' primer and a J-beta primer mix. The authors tagged each cDNA molecule using a template-switch adaptor with 12 random nucleotides. A single record per CDR3 protein comes from TCRdb applying MiXCR to the 5' RACE reads. The repertoire holds 850,000 to 1,100,000 distinct CDR3 sequences, with 30% to 40% as singletons. This clonotype was counted between two and nine times. This receptor was identified in a man between 18 and 35 years old in good health. Material: blood.

The CDR3: CASSPRAGDYGYTF. CDR3 nucleotide sequence: TGTGCCAGCAGTCCCAGGGCAGGCGACTATGGCTACACCTTC. This chain joins TRBV6-6 and TRBJ1-2; a weak D match, TRBD1 (5 bases). CDR1 is MNHNY, CDR2 SVGAGI, per germline (reference sequence). The CDR3 is made up of 14 amino acids. Trimming cost V 5 bases and J 3 bases, with 13 bases left between them.